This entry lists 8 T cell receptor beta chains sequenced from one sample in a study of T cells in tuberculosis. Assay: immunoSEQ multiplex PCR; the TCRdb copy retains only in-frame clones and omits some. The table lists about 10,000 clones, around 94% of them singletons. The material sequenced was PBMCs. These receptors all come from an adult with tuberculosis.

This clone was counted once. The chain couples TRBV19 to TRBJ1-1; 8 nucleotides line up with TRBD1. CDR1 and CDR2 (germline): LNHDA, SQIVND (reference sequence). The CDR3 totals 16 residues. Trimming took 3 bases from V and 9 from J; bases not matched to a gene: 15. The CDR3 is CASSIQFRTGPQKAFF. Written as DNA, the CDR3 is TGTGCCAGTAGTATCCAATTCCGGACAGGGCCTCAGAAAGCTTTCTTT. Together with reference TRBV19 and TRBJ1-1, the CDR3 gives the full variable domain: DGGITQSPKYLFRKEGQNVTLSCEQNLNHDAMYWYRQDPGQGLRLIYYSQIVNDFQKGDIAEGYSVSREKKESFPLTVTSAQKNPTAFYLCASSIQFRTGPQKAFFGQGTRLTVV.

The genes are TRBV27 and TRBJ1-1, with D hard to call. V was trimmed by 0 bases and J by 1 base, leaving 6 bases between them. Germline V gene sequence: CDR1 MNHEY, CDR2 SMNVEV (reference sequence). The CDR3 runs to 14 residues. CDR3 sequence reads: CASSLSAENTEAFF. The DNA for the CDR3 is TGTGCCAGCAGTTTATCGGCCGAGAACACTGAAGCTTTCTTT.

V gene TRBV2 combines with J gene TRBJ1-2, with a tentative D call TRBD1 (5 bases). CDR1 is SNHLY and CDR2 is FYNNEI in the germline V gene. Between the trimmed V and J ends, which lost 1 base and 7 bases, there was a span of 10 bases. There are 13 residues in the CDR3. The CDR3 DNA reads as TGTGCCAGCAGTGAAGGAAGGGGCCCTGGCTACACCTTC. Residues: CASSEGRGPGYTF.

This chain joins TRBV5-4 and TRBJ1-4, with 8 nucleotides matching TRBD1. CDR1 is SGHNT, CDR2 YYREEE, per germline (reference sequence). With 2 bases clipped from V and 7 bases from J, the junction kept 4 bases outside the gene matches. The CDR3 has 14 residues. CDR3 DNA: TGTGCCAGCAGCTTCTCAGGGGGCTTTGAAAAACTGTTTTTT. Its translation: CASSFSGGFEKLFF.

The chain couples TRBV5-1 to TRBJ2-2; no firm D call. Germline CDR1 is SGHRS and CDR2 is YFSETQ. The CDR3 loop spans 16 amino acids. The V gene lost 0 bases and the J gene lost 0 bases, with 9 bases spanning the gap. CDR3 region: CASSLVLAANTGELFF. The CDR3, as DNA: TGCGCCAGCAGCTTGGTCTTGGCTGCGAACACCGGGGAGCTGTTTTTT.

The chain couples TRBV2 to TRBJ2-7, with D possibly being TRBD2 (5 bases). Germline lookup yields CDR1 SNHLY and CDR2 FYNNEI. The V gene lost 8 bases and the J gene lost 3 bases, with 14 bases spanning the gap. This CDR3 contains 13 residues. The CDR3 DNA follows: TGTGCCAGCGCGAGGACTTCAGACTACGAGCAGTACTTC. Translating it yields CASARTSDYEQYF.

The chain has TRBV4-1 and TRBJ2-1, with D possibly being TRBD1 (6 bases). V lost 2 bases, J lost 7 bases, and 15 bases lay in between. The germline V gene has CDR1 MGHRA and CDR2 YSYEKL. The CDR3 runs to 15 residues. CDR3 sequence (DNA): TGCGCCAGCAGCCAAAGGGCAGGGGCTGGGAATGAGCAGTTCTTC. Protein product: CASSQRAGAGNEQFF.

CDR3 loop: CASSLGGEDQPQHF. CDR3 nucleotides: TGCGCCAGCAGCTTGGGAGGGGAGGATCAGCCCCAGCATTTT. This rearrangement joins TRBV5-1 to TRBJ1-5, with TRBD1 as a possible D gene (5 bases). Between the trimmed V and J ends, which lost 0 bases and 5 bases, there was a span of 9 bases. The CDR3 extends over 14 amino acids. Germline V lookup: CDR1 SGHRS, CDR2 YFSETQ.